One sample yielded the 6 T cell receptor beta chains listed below, sequenced in a study of blood T cells in healthy people across ages. A second PCR, run for about 6 to 11 cycles, used a sample-barcoded 5' primer plus a J-beta primer mix. TCRdb reprocessed the 5' RACE reads with MiXCR, giving one entry per CDR3 protein. In the table there are 800,000 to 950,000 distinct CDR3 sequences, almost 30% of which are singletons. The sample was also reused in another study, on T cells of mothers and their children.

Sequencing was carried out using blood. All receptors come from a woman aged 40 to 50 in good health.

This sequence joins TRBV7-9 and TRBJ1-4; a possible D gene is TRBD1 (5 bases). Germline CDR1 and CDR2: SEHNR and FQNEAQ (reference sequence). V lost 5 bases and J lost 7, with 14 bases in between. The length of the CDR3 is 14 residues. CDR3 DNA sequence: TGTGCCAGCAGCCTGGGGGTAGGAGGTGAAAAACTGTTTTTT. Translation: CASSLGVGGEKLFF.

The chain couples TRBV9 to TRBJ1-2; TRBD1 matches 9 bases. The CDR3 has 14 amino acids. V gave up 2 bases and J gave up 8 bases; unmatched junction bases: 7. CDR1 is SGDLS and CDR2 is YYNGEE in the germline V gene. CDR3 sequence reads: CASSVGTGSGGYTF. In DNA, the CDR3 is TGTGCCAGCAGCGTCGGGACAGGGTCAGGGGGCTACACCTTC. The whole variable domain, filled in from reference TRBV9 and TRBJ1-2, reads DSGVTQTPKHLITATGQRVTLRCSPRSGDLSVYWYQQSLDQGLQFLIQYYNGEERAKGNILERFSAQQFPDLHSELNLSSLELGDSALYFCASSVGTGSGGYTFGSGTRLTVV.

The rearrangement joins TRBV7-2 to TRBJ2-3; D may be TRBD1 or TRBD2 (6 bases each). Trimming took off 1 base at V and 0 bases at J, with 11 bases between the two ends. This CDR3 comprises 16 residues. Germline V gives CDR1 SGHTA, CDR2 FQGNSA. CDR3 loop: CASSLEGGISTDTQYF. CDR3 sequence (DNA): TGTGCCAGCAGCTTAGAAGGGGGGATAAGCACAGATACGCAGTATTTT.

Notes on this clonotype: A read error may account for a junction end that differs from germline. The CDR3 loop is CAGSYYYSNQPQHF. As DNA, the CDR3 is TGTGCCGGCAGCTATTATTATAGCAATCAGCCCCAGCATTTT. This chain joins TRBV7-2 and TRBJ1-5; D remains unclear. CDR1 and CDR2 (germline): SGHTA, FQGNSA. The CDR3 loop spans 14 amino acids. The entire variable domain, with the rest obtained from reference TRBV7-2 and TRBJ1-5, is as follows: GAGVSQSPSNKVTEKGKDVELRCDPISGHTALYWYRQSLGQGLEFLIYFQGNSAPDKSGLPSDRFSAERTGGSVSTLTIQRTQQEDSAVYLCAGSYYYSNQPQHFGDGTRLSIL.

The V call is TRBV7-2, the J call TRBJ1-2; no reliable D call. In germline, CDR1 is SGHTA, CDR2 FQGNSA. V shed 8 bases and J shed 6 bases, with 25 bases lying between them. The length of the CDR3 is 16 residues. This chain's CDR3 is CASGLTPVTINDGYTF. The CDR3 DNA is TGTGCCAGCGGCCTCACTCCGGTGACAATCAATGATGGCTACACCTTC. The variable domain in full, with the rest retrieved from reference TRBV7-2 and TRBJ1-2, is GAGVSQSPSNKVTEKGKDVELRCDPISGHTALYWYRQSLGQGLEFLIYFQGNSAPDKSGLPSDRFSAERTGGSVSTLTIQRTQQEDSAVYLCASGLTPVTINDGYTFGSGTRLTVV.

The rearrangement links TRBV20-1 to TRBJ1-1, with a tentative D call TRBD1 (5 bases). The CDR3 has 15 amino acids. V lost 3 bases to trimming and J lost 1 base, with 15 bases between them. Germline V gene data show CDR1 as DFQATT and CDR2 as SNEGSKA (reference sequence). DNA of the CDR3: TGCAGTGCTAGGTCCGCGGACATGAAGAACACTGAAGCTTTCTTT. Amino acids: CSARSADMKNTEAFF.